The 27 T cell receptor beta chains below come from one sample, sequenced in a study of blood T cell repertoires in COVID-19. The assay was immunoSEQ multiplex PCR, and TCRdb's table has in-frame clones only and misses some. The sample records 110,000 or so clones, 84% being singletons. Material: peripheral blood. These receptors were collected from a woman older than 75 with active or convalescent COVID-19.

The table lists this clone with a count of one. CDR3 region: CASSLAGSSRAGELFF. CDR3 nucleotides: TGCGCCAGCAGCTTGGCCGGAAGCTCCCGGGCCGGGGAGCTGTTTTTT. The gene calls are TRBV5-1 and TRBJ2-2; D is ambiguous. The V end was cut by 0 bases, the J end by 6 bases, with 15 bases between. The CDR3 is 16 residues long. The germline gives CDR1 SGHRS, CDR2 YFSETQ.

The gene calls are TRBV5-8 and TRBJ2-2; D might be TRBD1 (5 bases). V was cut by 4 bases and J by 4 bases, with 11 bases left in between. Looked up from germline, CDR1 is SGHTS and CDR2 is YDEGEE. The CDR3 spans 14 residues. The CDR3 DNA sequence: TGTGCCAGCAGCGTTACAGGTTCCACCGGGGAGCTGTTTTTT. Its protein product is CASSVTGSTGELFF.

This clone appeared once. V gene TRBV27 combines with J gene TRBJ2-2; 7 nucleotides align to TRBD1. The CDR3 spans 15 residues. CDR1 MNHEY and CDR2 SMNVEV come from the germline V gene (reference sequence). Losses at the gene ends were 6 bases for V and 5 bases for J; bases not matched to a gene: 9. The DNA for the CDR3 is TGTGCCAGCAGGCAAGGGGGACAGCTGACCGGGGAGCTGTTTTTT. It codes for CASRQGGQLTGELFF.

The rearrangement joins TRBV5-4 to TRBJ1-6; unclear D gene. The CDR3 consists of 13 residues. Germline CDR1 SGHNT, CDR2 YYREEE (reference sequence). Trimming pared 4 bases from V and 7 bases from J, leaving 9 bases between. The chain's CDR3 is CASSTLQNSPLHF. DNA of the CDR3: TGTGCCAGCAGCACCCTTCAGAATTCACCCCTCCACTTT.

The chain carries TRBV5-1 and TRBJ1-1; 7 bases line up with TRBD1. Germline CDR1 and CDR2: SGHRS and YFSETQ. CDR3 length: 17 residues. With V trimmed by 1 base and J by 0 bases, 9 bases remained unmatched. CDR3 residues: CASSLQGVNYMNTEAFF. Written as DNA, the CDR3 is TGCGCCAGCAGCTTGCAGGGGGTCAACTACATGAACACTGAAGCTTTCTTT.

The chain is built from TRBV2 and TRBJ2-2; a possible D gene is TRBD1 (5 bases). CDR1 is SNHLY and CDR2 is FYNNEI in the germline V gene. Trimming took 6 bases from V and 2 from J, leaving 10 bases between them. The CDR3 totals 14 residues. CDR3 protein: CASSHRSNTGELFF. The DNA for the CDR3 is TGTGCCAGCAGCCACAGGAGTAACACCGGGGAGCTGTTTTTT.

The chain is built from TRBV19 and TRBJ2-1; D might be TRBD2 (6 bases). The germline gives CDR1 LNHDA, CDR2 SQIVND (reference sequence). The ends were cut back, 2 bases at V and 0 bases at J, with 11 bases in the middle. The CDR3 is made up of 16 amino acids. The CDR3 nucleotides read TGTGCCAGTAGTATATCCGGGAGCTCCTCCTACAATGAGCAGTTCTTC. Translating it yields CASSISGSSSYNEQFF.

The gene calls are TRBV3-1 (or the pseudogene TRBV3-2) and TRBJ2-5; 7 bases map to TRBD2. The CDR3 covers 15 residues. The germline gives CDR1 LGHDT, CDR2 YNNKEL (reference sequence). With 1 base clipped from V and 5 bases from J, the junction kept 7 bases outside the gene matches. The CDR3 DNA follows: TGTGCCAGCAGCCAAGCCGCGGGGGAGTGGGAGACCCAGTACTTC. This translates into CASSQAAGEWETQYF.

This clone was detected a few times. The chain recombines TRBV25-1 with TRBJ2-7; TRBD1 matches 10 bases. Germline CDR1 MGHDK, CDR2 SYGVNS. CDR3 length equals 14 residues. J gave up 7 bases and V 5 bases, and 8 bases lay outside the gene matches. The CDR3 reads CASSPDRGLGEQYF. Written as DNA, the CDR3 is TGTGCCAGCAGTCCCGACAGGGGGCTAGGAGAGCAGTACTTC.

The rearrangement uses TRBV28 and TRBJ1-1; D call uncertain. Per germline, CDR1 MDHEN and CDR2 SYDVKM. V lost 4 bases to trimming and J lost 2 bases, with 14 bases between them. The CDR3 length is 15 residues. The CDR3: CASSSPMQANTEAFF. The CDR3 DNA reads TGTGCCAGCAGTTCGCCGATGCAGGCTAACACTGAAGCTTTCTTT.

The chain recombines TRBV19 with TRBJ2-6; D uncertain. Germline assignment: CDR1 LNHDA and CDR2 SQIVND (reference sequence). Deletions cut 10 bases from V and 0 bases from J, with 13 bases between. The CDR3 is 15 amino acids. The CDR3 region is CATQVQNSGANVLTF. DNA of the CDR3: TGTGCCACTCAGGTTCAGAACTCTGGGGCCAACGTCCTGACTTTC.

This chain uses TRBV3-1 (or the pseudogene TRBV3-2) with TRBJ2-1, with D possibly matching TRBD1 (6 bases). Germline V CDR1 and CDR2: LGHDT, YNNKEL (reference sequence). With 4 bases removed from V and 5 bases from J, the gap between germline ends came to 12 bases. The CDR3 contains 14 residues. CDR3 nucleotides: TGTGCCAGCAGCCCTACTAGGGACAACAATGAGCAGTTCTTC. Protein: CASSPTRDNNEQFF.

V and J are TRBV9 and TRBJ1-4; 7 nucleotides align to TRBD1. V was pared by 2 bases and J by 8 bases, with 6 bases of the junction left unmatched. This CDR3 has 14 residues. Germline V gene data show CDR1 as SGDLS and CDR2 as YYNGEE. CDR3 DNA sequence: TGTGCCAGCAGCGTGGCAGGGGGTTTGGAAAAACTGTTTTTT. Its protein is CASSVAGGLEKLFF.

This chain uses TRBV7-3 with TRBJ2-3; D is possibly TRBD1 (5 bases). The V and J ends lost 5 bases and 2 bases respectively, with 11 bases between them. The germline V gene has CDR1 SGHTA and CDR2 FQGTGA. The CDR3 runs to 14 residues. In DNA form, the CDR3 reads TGTGCCAGCAGCCCCACCAGGGTCACAGATACGCAGTATTTT. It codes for CASSPTRVTDTQYF.

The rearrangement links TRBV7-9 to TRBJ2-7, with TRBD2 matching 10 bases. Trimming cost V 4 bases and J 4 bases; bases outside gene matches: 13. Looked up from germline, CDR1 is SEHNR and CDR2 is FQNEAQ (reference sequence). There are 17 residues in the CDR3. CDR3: CASSSQREGNFFYEQYF. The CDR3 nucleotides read TGTGCCAGCAGCTCCCAGCGGGAGGGAAACTTCTTTTACGAGCAGTACTTC.

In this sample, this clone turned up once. CDR3 region: CASSWQGAGYTF. CDR3 DNA: TGTGCCAGTAGTTGGCAGGGGGCTGGCTACACCTTC. This rearrangement joins TRBV19 to TRBJ1-2; 8 bases align to TRBD1. The V gene end was trimmed by 5 bases and the J gene end by 7 bases; junction bases not matched to a gene: 3. There are 12 residues in the CDR3. Germline CDR1 is LNHDA and CDR2 is SQIVND (reference sequence).

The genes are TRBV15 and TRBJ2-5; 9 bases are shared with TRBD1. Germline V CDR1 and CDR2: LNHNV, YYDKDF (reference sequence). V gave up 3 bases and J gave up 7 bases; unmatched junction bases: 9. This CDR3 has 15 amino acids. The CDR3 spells CATSSRDRVVGTQYF. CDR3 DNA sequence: TGTGCCACCAGCAGCCGGGACAGGGTGGTGGGGACCCAGTACTTC.

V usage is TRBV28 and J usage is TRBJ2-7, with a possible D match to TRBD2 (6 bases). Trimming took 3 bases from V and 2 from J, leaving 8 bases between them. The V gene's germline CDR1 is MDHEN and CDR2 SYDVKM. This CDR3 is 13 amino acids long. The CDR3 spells CASSLRGTYEQYF. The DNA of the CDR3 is TGTGCCAGCAGTTTGCGCGGGACCTACGAGCAGTACTTC.

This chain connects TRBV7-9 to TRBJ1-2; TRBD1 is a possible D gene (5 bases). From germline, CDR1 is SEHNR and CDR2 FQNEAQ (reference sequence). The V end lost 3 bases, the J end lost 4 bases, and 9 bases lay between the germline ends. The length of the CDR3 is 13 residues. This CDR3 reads CASSLGQFYGYTF. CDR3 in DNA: TGTGCCAGCAGCTTGGGGCAGTTCTATGGCTACACCTTC. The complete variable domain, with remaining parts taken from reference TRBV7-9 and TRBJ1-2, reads DTGVSQNPRHKITKRGQNVTFRCDPISEHNRLYWYRQTLGQGPEFLTYFQNEAQLEKSRLLSDRFSAERPKGSFSTLEIQRTEQGDSAMYLCASSLGQFYGYTFGSGTRLTVV.

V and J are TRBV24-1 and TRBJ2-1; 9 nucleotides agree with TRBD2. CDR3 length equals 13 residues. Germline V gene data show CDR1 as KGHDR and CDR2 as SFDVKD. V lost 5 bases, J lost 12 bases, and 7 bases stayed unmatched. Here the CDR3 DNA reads TGTGCCACCAGTGTCCCTAGCGGGATCCGGCAGTTCTTC. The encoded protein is CATSVPSGIRQFF.

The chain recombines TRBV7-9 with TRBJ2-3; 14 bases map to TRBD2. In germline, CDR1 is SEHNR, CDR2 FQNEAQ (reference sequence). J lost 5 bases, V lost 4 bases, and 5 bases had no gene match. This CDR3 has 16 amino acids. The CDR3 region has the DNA TGTGCCAGCAGCTCTAGGACTAGCGGGAGGTTAGATACGCAGTATTTT. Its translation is CASSSRTSGRLDTQYF. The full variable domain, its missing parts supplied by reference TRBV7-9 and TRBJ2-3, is DTGVSQNPRHKITKRGQNVTFRCDPISEHNRLYWYRQTLGQGPEFLTYFQNEAQLEKSRLLSDRFSAERPKGSFSTLEIQRTEQGDSAMYLCASSSRTSGRLDTQYFGPGTRLTVL.

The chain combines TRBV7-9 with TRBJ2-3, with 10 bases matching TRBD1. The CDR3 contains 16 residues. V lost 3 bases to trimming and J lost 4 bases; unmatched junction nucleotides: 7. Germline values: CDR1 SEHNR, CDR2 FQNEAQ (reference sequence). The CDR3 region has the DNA TGTGCCAGCAGCTTTTTGGCCGGACAGGGGGCAGATACGCAGTATTTT. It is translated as CASSFLAGQGADTQYF.

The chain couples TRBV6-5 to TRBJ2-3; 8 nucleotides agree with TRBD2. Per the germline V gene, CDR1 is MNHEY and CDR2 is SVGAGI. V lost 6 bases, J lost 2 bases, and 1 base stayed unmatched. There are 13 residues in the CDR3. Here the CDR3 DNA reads TGTGCCAGCAGACTAGCGGCCACAGATACGCAGTATTTT. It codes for CASRLAATDTQYF.

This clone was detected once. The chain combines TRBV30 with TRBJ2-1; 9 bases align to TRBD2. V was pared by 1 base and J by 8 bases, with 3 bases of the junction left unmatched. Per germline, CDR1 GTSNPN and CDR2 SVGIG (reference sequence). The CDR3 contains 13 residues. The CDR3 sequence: CAWSGTSVDEQFF. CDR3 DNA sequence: TGTGCCTGGAGTGGGACTAGCGTAGATGAGCAGTTCTTC.

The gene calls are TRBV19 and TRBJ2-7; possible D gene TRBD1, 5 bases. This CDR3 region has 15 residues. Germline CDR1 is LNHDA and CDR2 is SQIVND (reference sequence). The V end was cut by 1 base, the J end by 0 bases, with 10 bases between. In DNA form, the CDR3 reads TGTGCCAGTAGTATAGTAGGGGCATTCTCCTACGAGCAGTACTTC. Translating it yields CASSIVGAFSYEQYF.

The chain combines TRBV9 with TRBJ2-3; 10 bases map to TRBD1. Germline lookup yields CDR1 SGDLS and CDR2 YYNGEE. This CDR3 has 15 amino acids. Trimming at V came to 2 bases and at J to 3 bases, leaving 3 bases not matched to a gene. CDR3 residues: CASSVRQGATDTQYF. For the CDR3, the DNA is TGTGCCAGCAGCGTTAGACAGGGGGCAACAGATACGCAGTATTTT.

In nucleotides, the CDR3 is TGCGCCAGCAGTGAGTCTGGCAGAACATACGAGCAGTACTTC. Residues: CASSESGRTYEQYF. The V gene is TRBV10-2, the J gene TRBJ2-7, with unresolved D. Germline loops: CDR1 WSHSY, CDR2 SAAADI. Trimming cost V 0 bases and J 4 bases, with 10 bases left between them. The length of the CDR3 is 14 residues.